The clone carrying this T cell receptor (beta chain) was detected ten times or more. This sample was taken from a study of regulatory T cells in long-lasting Graves disease. Time point meaning: newly diagnosed GD, antithyroid drugs for less than 3 months. The TCR library was prepared using RNA isolated from PBMCs. The CDR3 length is 13 residues. V lost 7 bases, J lost 7 bases, and 14 bases lay in between. Germline CDR1 is SNHLY and CDR2 is FYNNEI. With iRepertoire HTBI primers and Arm-PCR of CDR3 regions, TCR beta libraries were built. Via MiXCR, TCRdb re-called the multiplex PCR reads, giving one row per CDR3 protein. The sample has around 250,000 distinct CDR3 sequences, approximately 20% seen once. These data were also filed under a second study, of T cells in Graves' hyperthyroidism and ophthalmopathy.

Specimen: peripheral blood mononuclear cells (PBMCs), collected at new diagnosis, from a patient treated with antithyroid drugs. This rearrangement joins TRBV2 to TRBJ1-5, with D perhaps TRBD1 (5 bases). This receptor was obtained from a woman aged 25-40 years with Graves disease. The CDR3 loop reads CASTQEGVQPQHF. The CDR3 DNA reads as TGTGCCAGCACCCAAGAAGGGGTGCAGCCCCAGCATTTT. Based on the CDR3 plus reference TRBV2 and TRBJ1-5, the full variable domain is EPEVTQTPSHQVTQMGQEVILRCVPISNHLYFYWYRQILGQKVEFLVSFYNNEISEKSEIFDDQFSVERPDGSNFTLKIRSTKLEDSAMYFCASTQEGVQPQHFGDGTRLSIL.